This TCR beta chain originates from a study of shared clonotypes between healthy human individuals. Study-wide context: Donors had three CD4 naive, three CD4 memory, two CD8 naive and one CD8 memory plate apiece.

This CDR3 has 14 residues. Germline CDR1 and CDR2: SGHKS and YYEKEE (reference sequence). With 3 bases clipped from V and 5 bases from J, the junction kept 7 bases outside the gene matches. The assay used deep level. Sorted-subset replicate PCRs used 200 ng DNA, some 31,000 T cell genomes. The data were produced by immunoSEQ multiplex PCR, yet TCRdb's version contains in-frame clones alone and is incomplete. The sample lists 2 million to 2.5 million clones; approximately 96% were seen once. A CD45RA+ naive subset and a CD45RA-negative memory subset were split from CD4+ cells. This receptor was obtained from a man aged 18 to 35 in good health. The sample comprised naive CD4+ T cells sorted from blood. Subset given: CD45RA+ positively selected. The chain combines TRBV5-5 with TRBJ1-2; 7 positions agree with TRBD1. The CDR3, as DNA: TGTGCCAGCAGCTGCCCCGGGACAGCATATGGCTACACCTTC. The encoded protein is CASSCPGTAYGYTF.